This TCR beta chain is from a study of cytomegalovirus exposure and HLA in healthy donors. Overall study results and limits: According to an earlier analysis, most TCR beta V segments yielded productive rearrangements about 87% or about 30% of the time.

This clone was seen a handful of times. Its antigen is as yet unknown. PCR primers comprised 60 Vbeta and 13 Jbeta primers. Clones were read by immunoSEQ multiplex PCR, and TCRdb kept only the in-frame ones, dropping some. The data show 85,000 to 130,000 clones, 60% to 85% seen once. The CDR3 is 19 amino acids. CDR1 is MGHRA, CDR2 YSYEKL, per germline. The junction had 6 bases not matched to a gene; V was cut back by 0 bases and J by 0 bases. This sequence was found in a woman younger than 30 in good health and CMV-seropositive. This sequence joins TRBV4-1 and TRBJ2-3; TRBD2 agrees at 13 bases. Sequenced material: PBMCs. The CDR3 sequence is CASSQESGTSGTSTDTQYF. The DNA for the CDR3 is TGCGCCAGCAGCCAAGAGTCAGGGACTAGCGGGACTAGCACAGATACGCAGTATTTT.